Each of the 32 T cell receptor beta chains below was sequenced from the same sample in a study of human thymus T cells. Assay used: immunoSEQ multiplex PCR; TCRdb lists only in-frame clones, some missing. The profile shows 45,000 to 75,000 clones, 94% of them singletons. Sequences were obtained from blood. These receptors originate from a boy less than two years old with a congenital heart defect but otherwise immunologically healthy.

The rearrangement links TRBV27 to TRBJ2-1; TRBD2 matches at 12 bases. The ends lost 5 bases at V and 1 base at J; junction bases unmatched: 6. This CDR3 is built from 17 residues. Germline lookup yields CDR1 MNHEY and CDR2 SMNVEV (reference sequence). The CDR3 reads CASSDRTSGASYNEQFF. The CDR3 bases are TGTGCCAGCAGTGACAGGACTAGCGGGGCTTCCTACAATGAGCAGTTCTTC.

There are a few counts of this clone. V usage is TRBV6-4 and J usage is TRBJ1-2; D is unclear. The V and J ends lost 1 base and 5 bases respectively, with 5 bases between them. From germline, CDR1 is MRHNA and CDR2 SNTAGT. The CDR3 is 12 residues long. As DNA, the CDR3 is TGTGCCAGCAGTGACTTAGGGTATGGCTACACCTTC. Translated: CASSDLGYGYTF.

V usage is TRBV6-9 and J usage is TRBJ2-7, with D possibly TRBD1 on 6 matching bases. This CDR3 has 13 amino acids. The germline V gene encodes CDR1 MNHGY and CDR2 SVAAGI. The V gene lost 1 base and the J gene lost 3 bases, with 7 bases spanning the gap. CDR3 bases: TGTGCCAGCAGTTATTGGACAGACTACGAGCAGTACTTC. Protein: CASSYWTDYEQYF.

This sequence joins TRBV4-2 and TRBJ2-7; D is uncertain. V lost 1 base and J lost 3, with 4 bases in between. CDR3 size: 12 residues. The germline gives CDR1 LGHNA, CDR2 YNFKEQ. CDR3 DNA sequence: TGTGCCAGCAGCCAAGGTGTCTACGAGCAGTACTTC. It translates to CASSQGVYEQYF.

The chain recombines TRBV5-1 with TRBJ2-2, with D perhaps TRBD1 (5 bases). V lost 4 bases and J 6 bases, leaving 10 bases between the germline ends. The CDR3 is 13 amino acids. Germline V gene data show CDR1 as SGHRS and CDR2 as YFSETQ. In DNA, the CDR3 is TGCGCCAGCAGCCTACAGGAAGCCGGGGAGCTGTTTTTT. Translated: CASSLQEAGELFF.

V is TRBV5-1 and J is TRBJ2-1; D might be TRBD2 (6 bases). In germline, CDR1 is SGHRS, CDR2 YFSETQ. With 0 bases removed from V and 0 bases from J, the gap between germline ends came to 10 bases. The CDR3 extends over 16 amino acids. The CDR3 here is CASSLVGGDSYNEQFF. CDR3 sequence (DNA): TGCGCCAGCAGCTTGGTCGGGGGAGACTCCTACAATGAGCAGTTCTTC.

In DNA form, the CDR3 reads TGTGCCAGTAGTATAAGGACTAGCGGGAGCACAGATACGCAGTATTTT. It codes for CASSIRTSGSTDTQYF. This chain links TRBV19 with TRBJ2-3, with TRBD2 identical over 11 bases. Germline lookup yields CDR1 LNHDA and CDR2 SQIVND (reference sequence). The CDR3 is 16 amino acids. V lost 2 bases and J lost 0; bases outside the gene matches: 1.

The chain combines TRBV2 with TRBJ1-1; D ambiguous. From germline, CDR1 is SNHLY and CDR2 FYNNEI. CDR3 length: 11 residues. With 8 bases removed from V and 8 bases from J, the gap between germline ends came to 12 bases. The CDR3 sequence: CASSLYQEAFF. The DNA for the CDR3 is TGTGCCAGCTCTCTGTATCAGGAAGCTTTCTTT.

This clone was seen a handful of times. The J gene is TRBJ1-5, the V gene TRBV6-1; D remains unclear. V was shortened by 6 bases and J by 4 bases, with 4 bases between the two germline ends. The germline CDR1 and CDR2 sequences are MNHNS and SASEGT. The CDR3 totals 11 residues. CDR3 amino acids: CASSLNQPQHF. The CDR3 DNA sequence: TGTGCCAGCAGCCTAAATCAGCCCCAGCATTTT.

V and J are TRBV14 and TRBJ1-4; no definite D call. Trimming shortened V by 4 bases and J by 5 bases, and 5 bases separated the two germline ends. The CDR3 is 12 amino acids. Germline CDR1 SGHDN, CDR2 FVKESK. The CDR3: CASSRINEKLFF. In nucleotides, the CDR3 is TGTGCCAGCAGCCGGATCAATGAAAAACTGTTTTTT.

This clone was recorded only once. The rearrangement joins TRBV7-3 to TRBJ2-5; D might be TRBD2 (5 bases). Trimming left V 3 bases short and J 1 base short, with 6 bases between. CDR1 is SGHTA, CDR2 FQGTGA, per germline. This CDR3 is 13 amino acids long. CDR3 in DNA: TGTGCCAGCAGCTTTGCGGGCCAAGAGACCCAGTACTTC. This codes for CASSFAGQETQYF.

This clone was detected only once. This chain links TRBV2 with TRBJ2-7; TRBD1 is a possible D gene (6 bases). V gave up 4 bases and J gave up 3 bases, with 13 bases separating them. The germline V gene encodes CDR1 SNHLY and CDR2 FYNNEI. This CDR3 region has 14 residues. Here the CDR3 DNA reads TGTGCCAGCAGTGCAGAAGTAGGGGGCTACGAGCAGTACTTC. It is translated as CASSAEVGGYEQYF.

The chain employs TRBV21-1 and TRBJ2-5; the table assigns TRBD2, which was not confirmed against the DNA. TRBV21-1 is tagged as a pseudogene. This CDR3 is 15 amino acids long. The CDR3 spells CASTPPGGGQETQYF. DNA for the CDR3: TGTGCCAGCACTCCCCCGGGGGGGGGTCAAGAGACCCAGTACTTC.

This chain joins TRBV27 and TRBJ2-2; 8 bases match TRBD2. V dropped 0 bases and J dropped 5; count of bases not matched to a gene: 5. Germline CDR1 is MNHEY and CDR2 is SMNVEV (reference sequence). CDR3 size: 16 residues. CDR3 in DNA: TGTGCCAGCAGTTTATCGGGCGGGAGGCAGACCGGGGAGCTGTTTTTT. As protein: CASSLSGGRQTGELFF.

J is TRBJ1-5 and V is TRBV28, with D unresolved. Germline CDR1 reads MDHEN; CDR2 reads SYDVKM. The V gene lost 6 bases and the J gene lost 4 bases, with 10 bases spanning the gap. The CDR3 contains 13 residues. In nucleotides, the CDR3 is TGTGCCAGCAGCTACAGTTCGAATCAGCCCCAGCATTTT. Translated, it gives CASSYSSNQPQHF.

The chain has TRBV10-2 and TRBJ2-7; D possibly corresponds to TRBD2 (6 bases). CDR3 length: 13 residues. The ends were cut back, 8 bases at V and 0 bases at J, with 11 bases in the middle. CDR1 is WSHSY and CDR2 is SAAADI in the germline V gene. This CDR3 is CASGGLLSYEQYF. CDR3 in DNA: TGCGCCAGCGGGGGACTCCTCTCCTACGAGCAGTACTTC.

The V call is TRBV5-1, the J call TRBJ2-5; 9 positions match TRBD1. CDR1 and CDR2 (germline): SGHRS, YFSETQ. The CDR3 is 16 residues long. With 4 bases clipped from V and 2 bases from J, the junction kept 9 bases outside the gene matches. This CDR3 reads CASSREFGQGQETQYF. CDR3 in DNA: TGCGCCAGCAGCAGGGAATTCGGACAGGGGCAAGAGACCCAGTACTTC.

The chain combines TRBV4-1 with TRBJ2-7; the match to TRBD1 covers 11 bases. Germline V CDR1 and CDR2: MGHRA, YSYEKL. CDR3 length: 16 amino acids. V gave up 1 base and J gave up 0 bases; unmatched junction bases: 2. The CDR3 protein is CASSQGTGGSSYEQYF. The DNA for the CDR3 is TGCGCCAGCAGCCAAGGGACAGGGGGCAGCTCCTACGAGCAGTACTTC.

The gene calls are TRBV9 and TRBJ2-6; 12 bases map to TRBD2. Per germline, CDR1 SGDLS and CDR2 YYNGEE. The CDR3 has 20 residues. V gave up 5 bases and J gave up 0 bases; unmatched junction bases: 12. The DNA for the CDR3 is TGTGCCAGCAGGCCCGGCCTTACTAGCGGGGGGAGCTCTGGGGCCAACGTCCTGACTTTC. Residues: CASRPGLTSGGSSGANVLTF.

This clone has a count of ten or more. The rearrangement joins TRBV7-3 to TRBJ1-6; the D is unclear. The CDR3 contains 13 residues. CDR1 SGHTA and CDR2 FQGTGA come from the germline V gene. V gave up 2 bases and J gave up 4 bases, with 3 bases separating them. CDR3 protein: CASSLQYNSPLHF. The CDR3 DNA follows: TGTGCCAGCAGCTTACAATATAATTCACCCCTCCACTTT.

The rearrangement joins TRBV5-6 to TRBJ2-2, with D possibly TRBD2 on 5 matching bases. V was trimmed by 2 bases and J by 7 bases, leaving 12 bases between them. The germline V gene has CDR1 SGHDT and CDR2 YYEEEE. The CDR3 loop spans 14 amino acids. CDR3 coding DNA: TGTGCCAGCAGCTTCATAACGGGATTCGGGGAGCTGTTTTTT. It is translated as CASSFITGFGELFF.

The V and J genes are TRBV28 and TRBJ1-4; TRBD1 might be the D (6 bases). The ends were cut back, 5 bases at V and 3 bases at J, with 13 bases in the middle. CDR3 length: 15 amino acids. The germline CDR1 and CDR2 sequences are MDHEN and SYDVKM. The CDR3 sequence: CASSDQGSPNEKLFF. CDR3 sequence (DNA): TGTGCCAGCAGTGACCAGGGGAGCCCTAATGAAAAACTGTTTTTT.

This sequence joins TRBV10-3 and TRBJ2-4; unclear D gene. CDR1 and CDR2 from the germline V gene are ENHRY and SYGVKD. V gave up 0 bases and J gave up 6 bases, with 3 bases separating them. The CDR3 covers 12 residues. In DNA, the CDR3 is TGTGCCATCAGTGAGTCGAGAAACATTCAGTACTTC. Its translation: CAISESRNIQYF.

The CDR3 region is CASSQGRLAGGLPVDTQYF. CDR3 in DNA: TGTGCCAGCAGCCAAGGCCGACTAGCGGGAGGCCTTCCGGTCGATACGCAGTATTTT. The V and J genes are TRBV4-2 and TRBJ2-3; 13 nucleotides align to TRBD2. With V trimmed by 1 base and J by 6 bases, 13 bases remained unmatched. CDR3 length equals 19 residues. From germline, CDR1 is LGHNA and CDR2 YNFKEQ.

In its sample, this clone was seen once. The rearrangement uses TRBV25-1 and TRBJ2-3; 12 bases align to TRBD2. V gave up 5 bases and J gave up 3 bases; unmatched junction bases: 12. CDR3 length: 18 residues. Per the germline V gene, CDR1 is MGHDK and CDR2 is SYGVNS. CDR3 in DNA: TGTGCCAGCAGTCCTCCGGGCCGACTAGCGGGAGTTACAGATACGCAGTATTTT. Translating it yields CASSPPGRLAGVTDTQYF.

This chain connects TRBV15 to TRBJ2-5; TRBD2 matches at 13 bases. The V and J ends lost 0 bases and 4 bases, in that order; junction bases with no gene match: 11. The CDR3 spans 19 residues. Germline-derived CDR1 and CDR2 are LNHNV and YYDKDF (reference sequence). The CDR3 loop reads CATSRDPALAGGPGETQYF. For the CDR3, the DNA is TGTGCCACCAGCAGAGATCCCGCACTAGCGGGAGGGCCGGGAGAGACCCAGTACTTC.

This chain joins TRBV10-1 and TRBJ2-2; D perhaps matches TRBD1 (5 bases). Germline V lookup: CDR1 WNHNN, CDR2 SYGVQD (reference sequence). V was trimmed by 9 bases and J by 3 bases, leaving 5 bases between them. This CDR3 has 11 residues. CDR3 in amino acids: CARQDTGELFF. The CDR3, as DNA: TGCGCCAGACAGGACACCGGGGAGCTGTTTTTT.

The chain employs TRBV9 and TRBJ2-3, with 8 bases matching TRBD2. The V gene end was trimmed by 3 bases and the J gene end by 6 bases; junction bases not matched to a gene: 12. CDR1 and CDR2 from the germline V gene are SGDLS and YYNGEE. CDR3 length: 16 amino acids. CDR3 region: CASSARGAGGSDTQYF. The CDR3 bases are TGTGCCAGCAGCGCCCGAGGGGCGGGGGGTTCCGATACGCAGTATTTT.

V is TRBV5-1 and J is TRBJ2-3, with D tentatively TRBD1 or TRBD2 (5 bases each). V was shortened by 1 base and J by 4 bases, with 16 bases between the two germline ends. The CDR3 sequence is 16 residues long. The germline V gene encodes CDR1 SGHRS and CDR2 YFSETQ. The CDR3 spells CASSLSGPDRSDTQYF. For the CDR3, the DNA is TGCGCCAGCAGCTTGTCGGGGCCAGATAGATCAGATACGCAGTATTTT.

The chain carries TRBV5-4 and TRBJ2-2, with TRBD2 identical over 8 bases. After removal of 4 bases from V and 6 bases from J, the junction contained 8 bases not matched to a gene. The CDR3 consists of 15 residues. Germline V gene lookup returns CDR1 SGHNT and CDR2 YYREEE (reference sequence). CDR3 protein: CASSLGTSKAGELFF. The CDR3 DNA reads TGTGCCAGCAGCCTCGGGACTAGTAAAGCCGGGGAGCTGTTTTTT.

This chain links TRBV5-4 with TRBJ1-1, with unresolved D. The CDR3 sequence is 15 residues long. The germline V gene encodes CDR1 SGHNT and CDR2 YYREEE (reference sequence). V was pared by 1 base and J by 0 bases, with 10 bases between. This CDR3 is CASSLRRPMNTEAFF. CDR3 in DNA: TGTGCCAGCAGCTTGAGGCGGCCCATGAACACTGAAGCTTTCTTT.

The V call is TRBV5-1, the J call TRBJ2-2; D unclear. The CDR3 has 12 amino acids. Germline values: CDR1 SGHRS, CDR2 YFSETQ. Trimming took off 5 bases at V and 4 bases at J, with 6 bases between the two ends. The CDR3 loop reads CASRYLTGELFF. The CDR3 DNA sequence: TGCGCCAGCAGGTACCTCACCGGGGAGCTGTTTTTT.